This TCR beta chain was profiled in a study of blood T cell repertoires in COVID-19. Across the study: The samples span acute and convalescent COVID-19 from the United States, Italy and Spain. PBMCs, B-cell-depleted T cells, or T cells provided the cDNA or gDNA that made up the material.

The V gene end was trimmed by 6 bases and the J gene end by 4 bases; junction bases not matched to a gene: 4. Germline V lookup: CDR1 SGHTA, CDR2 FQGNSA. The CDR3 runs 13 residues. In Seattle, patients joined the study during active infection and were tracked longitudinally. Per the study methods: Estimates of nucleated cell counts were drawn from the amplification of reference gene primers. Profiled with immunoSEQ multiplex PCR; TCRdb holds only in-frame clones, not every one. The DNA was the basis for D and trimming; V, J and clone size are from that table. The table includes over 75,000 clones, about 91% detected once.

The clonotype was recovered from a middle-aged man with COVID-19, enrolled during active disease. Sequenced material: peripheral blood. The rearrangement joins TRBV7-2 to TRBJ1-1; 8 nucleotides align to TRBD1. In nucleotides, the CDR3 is TGTGCCAGCAGGACAGGGGAGGCCACTGAAGCTTTCTTT. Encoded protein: CASRTGEATEAFF. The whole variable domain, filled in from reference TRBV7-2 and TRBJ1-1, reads GAGVSQSPSNKVTEKGKDVELRCDPISGHTALYWYRQSLGQGLEFLIYFQGNSAPDKSGLPSDRFSAERTGGSVSTLTIQRTQQEDSAVYLCASRTGEATEAFFGQGTRLTVV.